These 10 T cell receptor beta chains share one sample of origin, sequenced in a study of shared clonotypes between healthy human individuals. Data came from immunoSEQ multiplex PCR; TCRdb stores just in-frame clones and leaves some out. The sample consists of about 490,000 clones, less than 80% of them appearing once. The source material was PBMCs. The receptors were gathered from a middle-aged woman in good health. Some clones in this sample may be carry-over from other donors' samples.

As regards this clone: A far larger clone lies a single base away; this is likely a read error. The chain joins TRBV7-6 to TRBJ2-1; 13 bases map to TRBD2. The CDR3 is 19 residues long. The germline CDR1 and CDR2 sequences are SGHVS and FNYEAQ. The CDR3: CASSRGALAGGSSCNEQFF. CDR3 bases: TGTGCCAGCAGCCGGGGGGCACTAGCGGGAGGGAGCTCCTGCAATGAGCAGTTCTTC.

The rearrangement joins TRBV19 to TRBJ1-2; D gene ambiguous. This CDR3 comprises 13 residues. Germline-derived CDR1 and CDR2 are LNHDA and SQIVND (reference sequence). V lost 3 bases and J lost 6, with 11 bases in between. The CDR3 loop is CASSIAGSDGYTF. DNA of the CDR3: TGTGCCAGTAGTATCGCAGGATCGGATGGCTACACCTTC.

This chain joins TRBV7-8 and TRBJ1-5; D is perhaps TRBD1 (6 bases). V was trimmed by 7 bases and J by 4 bases, leaving 20 bases between them. This CDR3 region has 16 residues. The germline gives CDR1 SGHVS, CDR2 FQNEAQ. The CDR3 sequence: CASNSLGGTPNQPQHF. The CDR3 nucleotides read TGTGCCAGCAACTCCTTGGGGGGGACACCAAATCAGCCCCAGCATTTT.

V is TRBV4-1 and J is TRBJ2-2, with a possible D match to TRBD2 (5 bases). CDR1 and CDR2 (germline): MGHRA, YSYEKL. The CDR3 length is 18 residues. Trimming took 1 base from V and 0 from J, leaving 15 bases between them. CDR3: CASSQGNRGRANTGELFF. CDR3 coding DNA: TGCGCCAGCAGCCAAGGCAACCGCGGGCGGGCGAACACCGGGGAGCTGTTTTTT.

This CDR3 is CASRPGTSGNYEQYF. For the CDR3, the DNA is TGCGCCAGCAGGCCCGGGACTAGCGGGAACTACGAGCAGTACTTC. The chain is built from TRBV10-2 and TRBJ2-7, with 13 bases that match TRBD2. After removal of 6 bases from V and 3 bases from J, the junction contained 5 bases not matched to a gene. There are 15 residues in the CDR3. In germline, CDR1 is WSHSY, CDR2 SAAADI.

This clone has more than one count but fewer than ten. The chain employs TRBV7-9 and TRBJ2-7, with D tentatively TRBD2 (5 bases). The germline gives CDR1 SEHNR, CDR2 FQNEAQ (reference sequence). V lost 5 bases, J lost 6 bases, and 11 bases lay in between. The CDR3 is 12 amino acids. This CDR3 is CASSALACEQYF. The CDR3 DNA sequence: TGTGCCAGCAGCGCCCTAGCCTGCGAGCAGTACTTC.

The chain joins TRBV7-9 to TRBJ2-1; D gene uncertain. With 5 bases removed from V and 8 bases from J, the gap between germline ends came to 16 bases. Germline CDR1 and CDR2: SEHNR and FQNEAQ (reference sequence). The CDR3 is made up of 14 amino acids. The CDR3 coding sequence is TGTGCCAGCAGCACCCTAGGTTTGTGGGATGAGCAGTTCTTC. It yields the protein CASSTLGLWDEQFF.

V gene TRBV4-3 combines with J gene TRBJ2-7; D uncertain. V was trimmed by 1 base and J by 3 bases, leaving 7 bases between them. CDR3 length equals 13 residues. The germline V gene has CDR1 LGHNA and CDR2 YSLEER. In DNA, the CDR3 is TGCGCCAGCAGCCAAGCCTTTGGCTACGAGCAGTACTTC. It yields the protein CASSQAFGYEQYF.

On this clone itself: An end of the junction differs from the germline gene, which may be a read error. The chain couples TRBV6-5 to TRBJ2-6; possibly TRBD2 for D (6 bases). Looked up from germline, CDR1 is MNHEY and CDR2 is SVGAGI. The CDR3 has 16 residues. CDR3 sequence: CASSYAGSSGANALTF. As DNA, the CDR3 is TGTGCCAGCAGTTATGCCGGGAGCTCTGGGGCCAACGCCCTGACTTTC.

This clone showed up just once. The V gene is TRBV9, the J gene TRBJ2-5, with a tentative D call TRBD2 (5 bases). The V gene's germline CDR1 is SGDLS and CDR2 YYNGEE. With 2 bases removed from V and 1 base from J, the gap between germline ends came to 12 bases. The CDR3 sequence is 15 residues long. DNA of the CDR3: TGTGCCAGCAGCGTGAGCGGACGGATCCAAGAGACCCAGTACTTC. This encodes CASSVSGRIQETQYF.